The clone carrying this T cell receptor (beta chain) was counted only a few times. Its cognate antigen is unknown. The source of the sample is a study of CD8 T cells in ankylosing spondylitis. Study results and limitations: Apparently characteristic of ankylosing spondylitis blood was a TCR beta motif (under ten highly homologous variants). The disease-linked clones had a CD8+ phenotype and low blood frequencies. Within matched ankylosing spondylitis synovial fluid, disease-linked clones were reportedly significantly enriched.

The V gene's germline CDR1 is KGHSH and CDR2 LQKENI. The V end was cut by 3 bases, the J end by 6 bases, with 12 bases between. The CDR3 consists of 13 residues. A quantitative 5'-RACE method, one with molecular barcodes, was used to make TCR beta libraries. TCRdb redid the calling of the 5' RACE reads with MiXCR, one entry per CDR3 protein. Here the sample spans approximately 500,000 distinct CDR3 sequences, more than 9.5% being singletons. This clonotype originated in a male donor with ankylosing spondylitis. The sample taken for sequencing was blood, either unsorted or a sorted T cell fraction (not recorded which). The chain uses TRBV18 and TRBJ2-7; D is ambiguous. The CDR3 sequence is CASSPQENSEQYV. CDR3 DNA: TGTGCCAGCTCACCTCAGGAGAATAGCGAGCAGTACGTC.